The source of this T cell receptor beta chain is a study of CD8 T cells in ankylosing spondylitis. Whole-study results and caveats: According to the report, clones linked to the disease were significantly enriched in matched synovial fluid samples taken from ankylosing spondylitis patients. A motif of under 10 highly homologous TCR beta variants was seen as apparently characteristic of ankylosing spondylitis blood.

This clonotype was counted many times. Its antigen is as yet unknown. Each CDR3 protein gets one entry after TCRdb re-called the 5' RACE reads with MiXCR. The repertoire holds 750,000 to 850,000 distinct CDR3 sequences, with about 10% as singletons. This sequence was found in a male donor with ankylosing spondylitis. Sequencing was carried out using blood, either unsorted or a sorted T cell fraction (not recorded which).

The CDR3 coding sequence is TGTGCCAGCAGTACCACAGCGATCTCCGGCTACGAGCAGTACTTC. Its translation is CASSTTAISGYEQYF. V and J are TRBV7-2 and TRBJ2-7; D not resolved. The CDR3 contains 15 residues. Germline V gene data show CDR1 as SGHTA and CDR2 as FQGNSA. Trimming left V 6 bases short and J 3 bases short, with 18 bases between.